The text below deals with one T cell receptor (beta chain). This clone was seen ten or more times. Its antigen is still unknown. Within one base of it there is no much larger clone, and no base qualities were kept. The sample is drawn from a study of metastatic and nonmetastatic thyroid tumors (dated by TCRdb to 2018 to 2020). Looking at the study overall: The researchers compared repertoires between peripheral blood samples and tumor or nodule tissue samples from patients with malignant or benign thyroid disease. The research as a whole found: In both blood and tumor samples, TCR beta diversity was reported to be significantly higher in malignant tumors than in benign nodules.

No treatment had been received by any patient before thyroid surgery. Using T-cell receptor beta sequencing, the study looked back at clinical samples from patients collected from about 2011 to 2019. Libraries were constructed by PCR. TCRdb shows the sequencer as Illumina HiSeq 4000. High-throughput sequencing was used to profile the TCR beta-chain CDR3 region of each patient. As for how the authors treated the data: CDR3 differences across clinicopathological groups were used to build a classifier for discriminating distant-metastatic papillary thyroid cancer patients. The Shannon index was used to assess repertoire diversity, and the Morisita-Horn index was used to assess tumor-blood repertoire similarity. TCRdb passed the public sequencing reads through fastp at Q25 and MiXCR, retaining productive beta sequences. TCRdb assigned the V and J calls; the authors' analysis was not used. Recorded for this sample are about 40,000 clones; approximately 12% of them occurred a single time. 8% to 10% of the sample is taken by the ten largest.

The sample consisted of blood. The clonotype comes from a female donor with papillary thyroid cancer or a benign thyroid nodule (not recorded which). Some clones in this sample may be carry-over from other donors' samples.

The sequenced DNA: TGCGCCAGCAGCTTAGGGACGAGTGGAAACACCATATATTTT. This yields the protein CASSLGTSGNTIYF. The V and J genes are TRBV5-1 and TRBJ1-3; a tentative D match to TRBD1 spans 5 bases. The CDR3, from cysteine to phenylalanine, totals 14 residues. CDR3 DNA only is kept here, 42 bases in frame from base 1. V is pared back by 2 bases and J by 3 bases, with 9 bases lying between the germline termini. Based on the germline V gene, the CDR1 and CDR2 sequences are SGHRS and YFSETQ.